This T cell receptor beta chain was captured in a study of T cells in Graves' hyperthyroidism and ophthalmopathy. The investigators amplified TCR beta CDR3 regions from RNA transcripts. Primed by the HTBI set, a first-round RT-PCR was run on the TCR CDR3. TCRdb reanalysed the multiplex PCR reads using MiXCR and keeps one entry per CDR3 protein. The repertoire includes around 540,000 distinct CDR3 sequences, around 16% of them detected once, and 25% to 30% sits in the top ten. This CDR3 is 16 amino acids long. The germline CDR1 and CDR2 sequences are SGDLS and YYNGEE. The ends lost 1 base at V and 4 bases at J; junction bases unmatched: 7.

The chain links TRBV9 to TRBJ2-2; TRBD2 matches 7 bases. This receptor was taken from a woman in her twenties or thirties with Graves' ophthalmopathy. The sample comprised blood. CDR3: CASSVTGTKSTGELFF. CDR3 nucleotide sequence: TGTGCCAGCAGCGTAACCGGGACTAAAAGCACCGGGGAGCTGTTTTTT.